This T cell receptor beta chain was found in a study of shared clonotypes between healthy human individuals. The sequenced material, unsorted PBMC DNA, was run on ten immunoSEQ deep assay plates. The table came from immunoSEQ multiplex PCR; TCRdb's copy has only in-frame clones and leaves some out. The table records 450,000 to 550,000 clones, around 74% of them present only once. Deletions cut 4 bases from V and 0 bases from J, with 13 bases between. This CDR3 has 15 residues. The germline gives CDR1 MDHEN, CDR2 SYDVKM. The receptor was isolated from a woman in her 40s in good health. Some clones in this sample may be carry-over from other donors' samples. The rearrangement links TRBV28 to TRBJ2-7; unclear D gene. The sample comprised PBMCs. The CDR3 nucleotides read TGTGCCAGCAGTTATTATGGCGGCCCCTCCTACGAGCAGTACTTC. Translated: CASSYYGGPSYEQYF.